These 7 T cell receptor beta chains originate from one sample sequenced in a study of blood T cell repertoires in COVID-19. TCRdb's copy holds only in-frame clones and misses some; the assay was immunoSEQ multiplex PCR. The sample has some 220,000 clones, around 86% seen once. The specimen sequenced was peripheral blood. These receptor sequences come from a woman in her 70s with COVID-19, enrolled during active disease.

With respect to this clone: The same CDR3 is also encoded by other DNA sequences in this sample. The CDR3, as DNA: TGTGCCAGCAGCTTGGGTAGGGGGCGGCAGCCCCAGCATTTT. Its protein product is CASSLGRGRQPQHF. This chain joins TRBV5-6 and TRBJ1-5; the match to TRBD1 covers 7 bases. The V gene end was trimmed by 0 bases and the J gene end by 7 bases; junction bases not matched to a gene: 4. CDR3 size: 14 residues. Germline lookup yields CDR1 SGHDT and CDR2 YYEEEE.

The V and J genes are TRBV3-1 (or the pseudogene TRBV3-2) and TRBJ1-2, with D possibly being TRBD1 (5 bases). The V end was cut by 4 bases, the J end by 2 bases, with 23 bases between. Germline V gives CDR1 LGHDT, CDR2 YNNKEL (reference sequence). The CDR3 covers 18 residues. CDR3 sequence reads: CASSRSGQRTWGNYGYTF. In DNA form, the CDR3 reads TGTGCCAGCAGCCGGTCCGGGCAGAGGACGTGGGGCAACTATGGCTACACCTTC.

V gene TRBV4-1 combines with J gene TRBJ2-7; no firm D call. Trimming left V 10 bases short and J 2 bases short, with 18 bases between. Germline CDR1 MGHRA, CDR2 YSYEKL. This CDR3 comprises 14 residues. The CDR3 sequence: CAIPGVSLTYEQYF. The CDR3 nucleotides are TGCGCCATCCCCGGAGTCTCCCTTACCTACGAGCAGTACTTC.

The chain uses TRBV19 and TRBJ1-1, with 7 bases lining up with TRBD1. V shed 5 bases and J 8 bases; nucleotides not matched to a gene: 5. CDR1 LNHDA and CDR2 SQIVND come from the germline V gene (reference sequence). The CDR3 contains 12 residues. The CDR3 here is CASSPGTAEAFF. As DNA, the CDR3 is TGTGCCAGTAGTCCAGGGACAGCCGAAGCTTTCTTT. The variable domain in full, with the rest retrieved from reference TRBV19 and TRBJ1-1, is DGGITQSPKYLFRKEGQNVTLSCEQNLNHDAMYWYRQDPGQGLRLIYYSQIVNDFQKGDIAEGYSVSREKKESFPLTVTSAQKNPTAFYLCASSPGTAEAFFGQGTRLTVV.

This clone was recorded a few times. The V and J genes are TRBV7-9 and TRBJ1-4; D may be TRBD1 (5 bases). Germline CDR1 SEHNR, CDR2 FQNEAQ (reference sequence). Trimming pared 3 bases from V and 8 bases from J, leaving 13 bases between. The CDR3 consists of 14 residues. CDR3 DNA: TGTGCCAGCAGCTTGGGACTGGCGGGGGAAAAACTGTTTTTT. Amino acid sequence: CASSLGLAGEKLFF.

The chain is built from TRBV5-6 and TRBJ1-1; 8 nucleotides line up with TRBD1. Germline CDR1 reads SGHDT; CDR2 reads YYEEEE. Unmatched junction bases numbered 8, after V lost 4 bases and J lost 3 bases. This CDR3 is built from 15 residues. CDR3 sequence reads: CASSTTGQDYTEAFF. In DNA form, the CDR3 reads TGTGCCAGCAGCACTACGGGACAGGATTACACTGAAGCTTTCTTT.

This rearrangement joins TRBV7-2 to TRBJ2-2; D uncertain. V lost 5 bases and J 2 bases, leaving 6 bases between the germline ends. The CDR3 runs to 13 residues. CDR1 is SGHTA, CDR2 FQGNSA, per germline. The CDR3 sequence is CASSLLNTGELFF. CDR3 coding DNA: TGTGCCAGCAGCCTCCTTAACACCGGGGAGCTGTTTTTT.